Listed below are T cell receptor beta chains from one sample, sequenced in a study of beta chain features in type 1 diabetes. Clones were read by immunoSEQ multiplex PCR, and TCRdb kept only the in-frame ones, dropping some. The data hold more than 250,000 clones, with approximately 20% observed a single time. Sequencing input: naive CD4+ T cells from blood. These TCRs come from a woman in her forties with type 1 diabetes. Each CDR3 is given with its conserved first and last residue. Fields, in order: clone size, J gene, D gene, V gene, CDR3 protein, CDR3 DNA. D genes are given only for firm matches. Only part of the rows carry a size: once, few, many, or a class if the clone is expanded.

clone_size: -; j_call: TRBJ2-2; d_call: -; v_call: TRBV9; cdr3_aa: CASSGRGAWDTGELFF; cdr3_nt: TGTGCCAGCAGCGGACGGGGGGCTTGGGACACCGGGGAGCTGTTTTTT
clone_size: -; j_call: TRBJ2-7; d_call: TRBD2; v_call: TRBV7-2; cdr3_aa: CASSLSAGGVREQYF; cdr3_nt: TGTGCCAGCAGCTTGTCAGCGGGAGGAGTTCGGGAGCAGTACTTC
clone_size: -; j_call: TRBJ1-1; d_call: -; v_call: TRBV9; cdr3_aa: CASSVAPDMNTEAFF; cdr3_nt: TGTGCCAGCAGCGTAGCTCCAGATATGAACACTGAAGCTTTCTTT
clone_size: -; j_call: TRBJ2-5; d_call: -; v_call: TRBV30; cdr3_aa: CAWSTRETQYF; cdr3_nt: TGTGCCTGGAGTACGAGAGAGACCCAGTACTTC
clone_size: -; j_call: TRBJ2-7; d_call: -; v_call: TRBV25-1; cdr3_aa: CASAGIPYEQYF; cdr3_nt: TGTGCCAGCGCAGGAATCCCGTACGAGCAGTACTTC
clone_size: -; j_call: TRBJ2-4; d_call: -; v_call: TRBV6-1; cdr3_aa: CASSEVFENIQYF; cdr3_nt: TGTGCCAGCAGTGAAGTATTCGAAAACATTCAGTACTTC
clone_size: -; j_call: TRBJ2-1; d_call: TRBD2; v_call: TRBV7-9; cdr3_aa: CASSPLAGGLYNEQFF; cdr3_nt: TGTGCCAGCAGCCCACTAGCGGGAGGGCTTTACAATGAGCAGTTCTTC
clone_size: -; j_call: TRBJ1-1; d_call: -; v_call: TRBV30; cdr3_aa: CAWGGPQRNTEAFF; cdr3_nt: TGTGCCTGGGGGGGCCCACAGCGGAACACTGAAGCTTTCTTT
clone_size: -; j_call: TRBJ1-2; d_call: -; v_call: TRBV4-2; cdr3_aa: CASSQRPGEVNYGYTF; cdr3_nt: TGTGCCAGCAGCCAGAGACCAGGGGAAGTTAACTATGGCTACACCTTC
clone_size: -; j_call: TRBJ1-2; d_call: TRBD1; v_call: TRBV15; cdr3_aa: CATSRGDRGGYTF; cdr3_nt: TGTGCCACCAGCAGAGGGGACAGGGGTGGCTACACCTTC
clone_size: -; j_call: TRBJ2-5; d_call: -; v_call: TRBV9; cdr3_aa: CASSVAVGVMQETQYF; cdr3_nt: TGTGCCAGCAGCGTAGCCGTCGGAGTTATGCAAGAGACCCAGTACTTC
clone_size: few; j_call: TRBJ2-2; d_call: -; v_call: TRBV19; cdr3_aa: CASSTRTGELFF; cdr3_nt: TGTGCCAGTAGTACGAGGACCGGGGAGCTGTTTTTT
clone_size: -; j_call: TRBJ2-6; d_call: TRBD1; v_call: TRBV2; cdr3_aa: CASRITGDYSGANVLTF; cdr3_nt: TGTGCCAGCAGAATCACAGGGGATTACTCTGGGGCCAACGTCCTGACTTTC
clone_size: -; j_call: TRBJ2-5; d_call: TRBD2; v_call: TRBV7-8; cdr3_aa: CASSLVTSGAQETQYF; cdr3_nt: TGTGCCAGCAGCTTGGTGACTAGCGGAGCACAAGAGACCCAGTACTTC
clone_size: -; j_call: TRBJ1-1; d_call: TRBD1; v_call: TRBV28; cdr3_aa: CASLQGGVNTEAFF; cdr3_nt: TGTGCCAGTCTACAAGGGGGCGTGAACACTGAAGCTTTCTTT
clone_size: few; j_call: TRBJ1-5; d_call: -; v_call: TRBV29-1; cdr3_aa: CSVSLGSGNQPQHF; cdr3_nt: TGCAGCGTTTCCCTCGGGTCTGGTAATCAGCCCCAGCATTTT
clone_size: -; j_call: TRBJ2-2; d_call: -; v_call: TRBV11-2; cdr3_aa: CASSLLVNTGELFF; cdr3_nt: TGTGCCAGCAGCTTATTAGTGAACACCGGGGAGCTGTTTTTT
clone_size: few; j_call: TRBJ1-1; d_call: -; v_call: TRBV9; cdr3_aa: CASGRGTPNTEAFF; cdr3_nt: TGTGCCAGCGGGAGGGGGACACCGAACACTGAAGCTTTCTTT
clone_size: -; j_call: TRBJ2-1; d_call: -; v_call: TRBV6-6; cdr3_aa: CASSYFGQVNEQFF; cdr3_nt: TGTGCCAGCAGTTACTTTGGCCAGGTCAATGAGCAGTTCTTC
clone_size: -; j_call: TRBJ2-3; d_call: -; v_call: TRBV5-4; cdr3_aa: CASSLSAGHDTQYF; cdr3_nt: TGTGCCAGCAGCTTGTCAGCAGGGCACGATACGCAGTATTTT
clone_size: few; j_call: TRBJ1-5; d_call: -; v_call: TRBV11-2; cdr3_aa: CASSLGGWGNQPQHF; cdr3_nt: TGTGCCAGCAGCTTAGGAGGGTGGGGCAATCAGCCCCAGCATTTT
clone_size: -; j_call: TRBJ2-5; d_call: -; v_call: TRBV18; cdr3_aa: CASSPPSQETQYF; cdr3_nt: TGTGCCAGCTCACCACCGAGCCAAGAGACCCAGTACTTC